This T cell receptor (beta chain) was sequenced during a study of glioma-infiltrating T cells. The V end was cut by 6 bases, the J end by 5 bases, with 14 bases between. The germline V gene has CDR1 SGHAT and CDR2 FQNNGV. This CDR3 spans 14 amino acids. Using RNA template, CDR3s of TCR alpha and beta were amplified with iRepertoire arm-PCR. MiXCR, applied by TCRdb to the multiplex PCR reads, yields one record per CDR3 protein. The sample includes more than 110,000 distinct CDR3 sequences, more than 35% of them seen just once. This clonotype was seen only a few times. The V and J genes are TRBV11-2 and TRBJ1-3; D is ambiguous. Sequenced: glioma tissue, nonneoplastic brain tissue, or PBMCs (not recorded which). The clonotype originates from a human donor with low-grade glioma or glioblastoma, undergoing nonglioma brain surgery, or in good health (not recorded which). CDR3 sequence: CASSPGSVRNTIYF. In nucleotides, the CDR3 is TGTGCCAGCAGTCCCGGTTCTGTAAGAAACACCATATATTTT.